This TCR beta chain was sequenced for a study of blood T cell repertoires in COVID-19. Looking at the study overall: Some COVID-19 samples were acute and others convalescent; all came from the United States, Italy and Spain. From T cells, B-cell-depleted T cells, or PBMCs came the material, which was cDNA or gDNA.

This clone was seen only a few times. Authors' data handling: Researchers report that nucleated cell counts were estimated from reference gene primer amplification. The table came from immunoSEQ multiplex PCR; TCRdb's copy has only in-frame clones and leaves some out. V, J and clone size reflect that table, while D and trimming were determined from the DNA. The sample holds about 29,000 clones, over 70% seen once. The ends were cut back, 5 bases at V and 0 bases at J, with 11 bases in the middle. Germline values: CDR1 SEHNR, CDR2 FQNEAQ (reference sequence). This CDR3 region has 14 residues. The chain has TRBV7-9 and TRBJ2-7, with TRBD1 as a possible D gene (6 bases). This receptor was identified in a woman aged 70 to 79 with active or convalescent COVID-19. The material sequenced was peripheral blood. The CDR3 nucleotides are TGTGCCAGCAGCACCACACAGGGCTCCTACGAGCAGTACTTC. Protein sequence: CASSTTQGSYEQYF.